This entry lists 14 T cell receptor beta chains sequenced from one sample in a study of vaccination effects on CD4 cells after COVID-19. Peptide-pool stimulation followed by sequencing identified expanded antigen-specific CD4+ clonotypes in the ViraFEST assay. Upon completion of about ten days in culture, CD4+ T cells were isolated. The person had a PCR-confirmed SARS-CoV-2 infection during March to December 2020. The data were produced by immunoSEQ multiplex PCR, yet TCRdb's version contains in-frame clones alone and is incomplete. The data hold tens of thousands of clones, with more than 75% observed a single time. These TCRs' antigens remain unknown. Specimen: CD4+ T cells from PBMCs cultured with HIV peptides, collected before COVID-19 vaccination. Subset reported: HIV-1 Nef peptide pool negative control/reference culture. The receptors here all came from a human donor who had a prior SARS-CoV-2 infection.

This chain joins TRBV6-2 or TRBV6-3 and TRBJ1-5; the D is unclear. Trimming removed 0 bases from V and 2 bases from J, with 8 bases in between. CDR3 length equals 15 residues. CDR1 is MNHEY, CDR2 SVGEGT, per germline. The CDR3 loop reads CASSYSSAGNQPQHF. In nucleotides, the CDR3 is TGTGCCAGCAGTTACTCGAGTGCTGGCAATCAGCCCCAGCATTTT.

This clone was seen only once. V and J are TRBV3-1 (or the pseudogene TRBV3-2) and TRBJ2-7, with 9 bases fitting TRBD1. CDR3 length: 13 amino acids. After removal of 0 bases from V and 9 bases from J, the junction contained 3 bases not matched to a gene. The germline gives CDR1 LGHDT, CDR2 YNNKEL (reference sequence). The DNA of the CDR3 is TGTGCCAGCAGCCAAGATTTGGACAGGGGGCAGTACTTC. Translation: CASSQDLDRGQYF.

The chain carries TRBV4-2 and TRBJ1-2, with 7 bases that match TRBD1. The length of the CDR3 is 18 residues. Germline assignment: CDR1 LGHNA and CDR2 YNFKEQ. The V gene end was trimmed by 0 bases and the J gene end by 2 bases; junction bases not matched to a gene: 12. The CDR3, as DNA: TGTGCCAGCAGCCAAGATGTCCACAACAGGGGATGGAACTATGGCTACACCTTC. Residues: CASSQDVHNRGWNYGYTF.

V and J are TRBV25-1 and TRBJ1-4; the D is unclear. This CDR3 has 14 amino acids. Germline CDR1 and CDR2: MGHDK and SYGVNS. Trimming removed 3 bases from V and 8 bases from J, with 13 bases in between. DNA of the CDR3: TGTGCCAGCAGTGACGTCTGGGCAAGCGAAAAACTGTTTTTT. Translation gives CASSDVWASEKLFF.

The genes are TRBV9 and TRBJ1-3; 7 nucleotides match TRBD1. Germline V gene sequence: CDR1 SGDLS, CDR2 YYNGEE. The CDR3 is 17 amino acids. The V gene end was trimmed by 4 bases and the J gene end by 0 bases; junction bases not matched to a gene: 10. In DNA, the CDR3 is TGTGCCAGCAGCCCATCAAGGGGGCGAATCTCTGGAAACACCATATATTTT. Its protein product is CASSPSRGRISGNTIYF.

The table lists this clone with a few counts. The chain combines TRBV19 with TRBJ1-1, with a possible D match to TRBD1 (6 bases). V shed 6 bases and J shed 3 bases, with 11 bases lying between them. The germline V gene has CDR1 LNHDA and CDR2 SQIVND (reference sequence). This CDR3 region has 13 residues. The CDR3 protein is CASSTGWDTEAFF. CDR3 nucleotide sequence: TGTGCCAGTAGCACAGGGTGGGACACTGAAGCTTTCTTT.

The V call is TRBV5-4, the J call TRBJ1-5; D is ambiguous. Trimming stripped 1 base from V and 4 bases from J, with 9 bases between. The CDR3 has 14 amino acids. Germline-derived CDR1 and CDR2 are SGHNT and YYREEE (reference sequence). CDR3 DNA sequence: TGTGCCAGCAGCTTGTACAGCGAGAATCAGCCCCAGCATTTT. This sequence encodes CASSLYSENQPQHF.

This clone was counted a few times. V is TRBV9 and J is TRBJ2-7; TRBD2 is a possible D gene (7 bases). From germline, CDR1 is SGDLS and CDR2 YYNGEE. This CDR3 is 14 amino acids long. V was clipped by 1 base and J by 2 bases, with 10 bases between them. CDR3 nucleotide sequence: TGTGCCAGCAGCGTATTCGGGGGGCCCTACGAGCAGTACTTC. Its translation is CASSVFGGPYEQYF.

This chain connects TRBV5-1 to TRBJ2-5, with 10 bases fitting TRBD1. Germline CDR1 and CDR2: SGHRS and YFSETQ. V shed 0 bases, J shed 1 base, and the junction held 0 bases outside the gene matches. CDR3 length equals 15 residues. CDR3 sequence: CASSLGDRGQETQYF. Written as DNA, the CDR3 is TGCGCCAGCAGCTTGGGGGACAGGGGCCAAGAGACCCAGTACTTC.

This clone was counted between two and nine times. The chain employs TRBV3-1 (or the pseudogene TRBV3-2) and TRBJ2-1; 8 nucleotides align to TRBD2. This CDR3 has 15 residues. Germline assignment: CDR1 LGHDT and CDR2 YNNKEL (reference sequence). V trimming: 1 base; J trimming: 1 base; junction bases outside the gene matches: 0. CDR3 DNA sequence: TGTGCCAGCAGCCAAGCGGGGGGGTCCTACAATGAGCAGTTCTTC. It encodes CASSQAGGSYNEQFF.

This rearrangement joins TRBV11-3 to TRBJ2-7, with TRBD2 as a possible D gene (5 bases). V lost 1 base to trimming and J lost 3 bases, with 10 bases between them. CDR1 and CDR2 from the germline V gene are SGHNT and YENEEA. The CDR3 spans 14 residues. The CDR3 protein is CASSLAAGGYEQYF. CDR3 sequence (DNA): TGTGCCAGCAGCTTAGCCGCTGGAGGCTACGAGCAGTACTTC.

This clone turned up a few times. The CDR3: CASRGGLALEVTDTQYF. Written as DNA, the CDR3 is TGCGCCAGCAGGGGGGGGCTAGCTCTTGAAGTTACAGATACGCAGTATTTT. The gene calls are TRBV5-1 and TRBJ2-3; D is possibly TRBD2 (7 bases). The germline V and J ends were trimmed by 5 bases and 3 bases, with 22 bases remaining between them. The germline V gene encodes CDR1 SGHRS and CDR2 YFSETQ. The CDR3 is 17 amino acids.

The chain is built from TRBV10-3 and TRBJ2-3; 8 nucleotides agree with TRBD2. The CDR3 has 15 residues. The germline gives CDR1 ENHRY, CDR2 SYGVKD. The ends lost 7 bases at V and 2 bases at J; junction bases unmatched: 8. The CDR3 is CAIMAGRANTDTQYF. The CDR3 bases are TGTGCCATCATGGCCGGGAGGGCCAACACAGATACGCAGTATTTT.

CDR3 DNA sequence: TGTGCCAGCAGTTCCGACTTATGGGAGACCCAGTACTTC. Its protein is CASSSDLWETQYF. This sequence joins TRBV2 and TRBJ2-5; D is undetermined. The CDR3 is 13 residues long. Between the trimmed V and J ends, which lost 5 bases and 5 bases, there was a span of 12 bases. CDR1 is SNHLY and CDR2 is FYNNEI in the germline V gene. Full variable domain (missing parts from reference TRBV2 and TRBJ2-5): EPEVTQTPSHQVTQMGQEVILRCVPISNHLYFYWYRQILGQKVEFLVSFYNNEISEKSEIFDDQFSVERPDGSNFTLKIRSTKLEDSAMYFCASSSDLWETQYFGPGTRLLVL.